This TCR beta chain appears in the sequencing data of a study of blood T cells in healthy people across ages. Study-level background: Researchers report that template switching captured about one barcoded beta molecule per two T cells.

The trim removed 5 bases at V and 3 bases at J, leaving 4 bases unmatched. Germline V CDR1 and CDR2: PRHDT, FYEKMQ (reference sequence). This CDR3 is built from 15 residues. A second about 6 to 12 cycle PCR used barcoded and J-beta primers. TCRdb fed the 5' RACE reads into MiXCR, producing one record per CDR3 protein. The table has about 1.5 million distinct CDR3 sequences, roughly 43% seen once. This TCR came from a woman aged 18-29 years in good health. Input material: blood. V and J are TRBV13 and TRBJ2-1; TRBD2 matches at 10 bases. This CDR3 reads CASSGSSGGYNEQFF. The CDR3 coding sequence is TGTGCCAGCAGCGGCTCTAGCGGGGGCTACAATGAGCAGTTCTTC. Looking up the rest from reference TRBV13 and TRBJ2-1 gives the full variable domain: AAGVIQSPRHLIKEKRETATLKCYPIPRHDTVYWYQQGPGQDPQFLISFYEKMQSDKGSIPDRFSAQQFSDYHSELNMSSLELGDSALYFCASSGSSGGYNEQFFGPGTRLTVL.